This entry describes one T cell receptor (beta chain). The repertoire was sequenced with immunoSEQ multiplex PCR; TCRdb's copy has only in-frame clones and lacks some. The data show approximately 210,000 clones, around 91% seen once. The V segment lost 5 bases and the J segment 0 bases; nucleotides outside the gene matches: 7. CDR3 length: 15 residues. The germline gives CDR1 SGHKS, CDR2 YYEKEE (reference sequence). These data originate in a study of blood T cell repertoires in COVID-19. The receptor was isolated from a woman aged 40 to 55 with acute or convalescent COVID-19. The sequenced material came from peripheral blood. This chain connects TRBV5-5 to TRBJ1-1; 7 nucleotides agree with TRBD1. CDR3: CASSYRTGMNTEAFF. CDR3 in DNA: TGTGCCAGCAGTTACCGGACAGGAATGAACACTGAAGCTTTCTTT.